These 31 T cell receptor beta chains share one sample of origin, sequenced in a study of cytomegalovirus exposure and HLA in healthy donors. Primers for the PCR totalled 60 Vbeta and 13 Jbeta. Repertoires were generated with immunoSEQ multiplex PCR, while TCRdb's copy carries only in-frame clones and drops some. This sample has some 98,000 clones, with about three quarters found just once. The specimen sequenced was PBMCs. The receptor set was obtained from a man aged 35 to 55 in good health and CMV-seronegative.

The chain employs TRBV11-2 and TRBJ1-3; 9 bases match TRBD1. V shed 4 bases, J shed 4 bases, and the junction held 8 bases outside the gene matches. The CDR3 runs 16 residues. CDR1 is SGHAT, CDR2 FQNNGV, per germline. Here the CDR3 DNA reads TGTGCCAGCAGCTCGCAGACAGGGGGTAGGGGAAACACCATATATTTT. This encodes CASSSQTGGRGNTIYF. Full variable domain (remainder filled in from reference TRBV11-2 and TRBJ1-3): EAGVAQSPRYKIIEKRQSVAFWCNPISGHATLYWYQQILGQGPKLLIQFQNNGVVDDSQLPKDRFSAERLKGVDSTLKIQPAKLEDSAVYLCASSSQTGGRGNTIYFGEGSWLTVV.

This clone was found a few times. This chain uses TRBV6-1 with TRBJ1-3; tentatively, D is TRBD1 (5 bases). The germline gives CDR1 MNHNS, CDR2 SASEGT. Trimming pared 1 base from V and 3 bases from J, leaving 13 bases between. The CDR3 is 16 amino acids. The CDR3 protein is CASSEESGKGGNTIYF. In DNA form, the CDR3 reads TGTGCCAGCAGTGAAGAGTCAGGGAAAGGTGGAAACACCATATATTTT.

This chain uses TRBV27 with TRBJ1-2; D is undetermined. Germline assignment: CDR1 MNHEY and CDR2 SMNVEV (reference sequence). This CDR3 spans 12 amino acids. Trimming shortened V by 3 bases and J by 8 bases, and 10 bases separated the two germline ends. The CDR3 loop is CASSFSLGGYTF. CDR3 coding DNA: TGTGCCAGCAGTTTCTCGCTCGGGGGCTACACCTTC.

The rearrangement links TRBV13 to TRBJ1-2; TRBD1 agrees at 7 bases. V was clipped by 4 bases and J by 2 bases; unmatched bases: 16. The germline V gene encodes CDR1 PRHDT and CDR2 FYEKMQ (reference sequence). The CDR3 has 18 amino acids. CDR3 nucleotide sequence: TGTGCCAGCAGCTCCCGTTACTCCGGGGACAGCGAAAACTATGGCTACACCTTC. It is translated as CASSSRYSGDSENYGYTF.

The CDR3 is CAISSGTNEQYF. The CDR3 DNA sequence: TGTGCCATCAGCTCCGGGACAAACGAGCAGTACTTC. The V call is TRBV10-3, the J call TRBJ2-7; perhaps TRBD1 as D (6 bases). The CDR3 has 12 residues. Germline V CDR1 and CDR2: ENHRY, SYGVKD. The V and J ends lost 6 bases and 5 bases respectively, with 11 bases between them.

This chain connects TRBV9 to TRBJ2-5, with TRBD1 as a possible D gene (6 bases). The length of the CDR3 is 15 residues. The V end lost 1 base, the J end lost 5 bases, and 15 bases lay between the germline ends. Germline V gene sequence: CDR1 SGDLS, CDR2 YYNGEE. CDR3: CASSVTGGGGETQYF. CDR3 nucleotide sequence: TGTGCCAGCAGCGTAACCGGTGGGGGCGGTGAGACCCAGTACTTC.

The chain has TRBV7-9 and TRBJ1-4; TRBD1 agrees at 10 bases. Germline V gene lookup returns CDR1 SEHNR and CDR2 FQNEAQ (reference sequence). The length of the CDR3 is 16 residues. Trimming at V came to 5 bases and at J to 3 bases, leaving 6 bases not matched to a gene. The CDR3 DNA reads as TGTGCCAGCAGCATTGGACAGGGGGAGCCTAATGAAAAACTGTTTTTT. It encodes CASSIGQGEPNEKLFF.

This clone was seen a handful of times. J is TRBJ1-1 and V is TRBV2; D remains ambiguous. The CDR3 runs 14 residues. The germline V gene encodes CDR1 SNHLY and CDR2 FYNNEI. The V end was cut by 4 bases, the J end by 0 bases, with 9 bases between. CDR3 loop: CASSVGNMNTEAFF. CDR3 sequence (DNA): TGTGCCAGCAGTGTCGGGAATATGAACACTGAAGCTTTCTTT.

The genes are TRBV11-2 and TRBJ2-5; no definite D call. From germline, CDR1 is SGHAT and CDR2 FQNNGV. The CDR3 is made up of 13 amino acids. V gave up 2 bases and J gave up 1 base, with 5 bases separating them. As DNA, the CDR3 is TGTGCCAGCAGCTTACAGTCCCAAGAGACCCAGTACTTC. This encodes CASSLQSQETQYF.

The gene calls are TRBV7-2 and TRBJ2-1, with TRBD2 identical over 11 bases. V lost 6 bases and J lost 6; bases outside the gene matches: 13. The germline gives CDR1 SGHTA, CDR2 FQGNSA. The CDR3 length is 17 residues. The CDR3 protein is CASSLTSGARSGNEQFF. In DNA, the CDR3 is TGTGCCAGCAGTCTGACTAGCGGGGCCCGATCGGGCAATGAGCAGTTCTTC.

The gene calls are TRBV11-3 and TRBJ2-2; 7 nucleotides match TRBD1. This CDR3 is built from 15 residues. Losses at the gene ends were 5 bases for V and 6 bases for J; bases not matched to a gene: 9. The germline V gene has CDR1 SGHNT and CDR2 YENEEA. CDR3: CASSPRQGGPGELFF. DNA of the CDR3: TGTGCCAGCAGCCCCCGACAGGGCGGCCCCGGGGAGCTGTTTTTT.

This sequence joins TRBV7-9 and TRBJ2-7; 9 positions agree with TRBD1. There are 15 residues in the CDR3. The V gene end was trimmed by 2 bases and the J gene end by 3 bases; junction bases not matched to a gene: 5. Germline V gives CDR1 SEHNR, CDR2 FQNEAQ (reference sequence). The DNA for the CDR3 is TGTGCCAGCAGCTTATATAGGACAGGGGACTACGAGCAGTACTTC. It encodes CASSLYRTGDYEQYF.

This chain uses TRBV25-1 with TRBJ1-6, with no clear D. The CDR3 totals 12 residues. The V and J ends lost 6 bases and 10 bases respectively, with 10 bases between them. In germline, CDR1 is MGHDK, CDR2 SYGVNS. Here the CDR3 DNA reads TGTGCCAGCAGGTCCCTAGGCTCACCCCTCCACTTT. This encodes CASRSLGSPLHF.

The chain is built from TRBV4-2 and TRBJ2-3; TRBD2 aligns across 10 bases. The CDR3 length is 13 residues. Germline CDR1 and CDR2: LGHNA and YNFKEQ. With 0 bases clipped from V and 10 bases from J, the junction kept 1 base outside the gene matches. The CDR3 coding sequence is TGTGCCAGCAGCCAAGATAGCGGGGGGCCGCAGTATTTT. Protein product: CASSQDSGGPQYF.

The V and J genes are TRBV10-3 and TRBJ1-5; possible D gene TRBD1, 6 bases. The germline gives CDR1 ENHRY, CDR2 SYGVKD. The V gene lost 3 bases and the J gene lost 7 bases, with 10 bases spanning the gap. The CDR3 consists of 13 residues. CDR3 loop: CAISDGQRQPQHF. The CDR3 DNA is TGTGCCATCAGTGATGGACAGCGACAGCCCCAGCATTTT.

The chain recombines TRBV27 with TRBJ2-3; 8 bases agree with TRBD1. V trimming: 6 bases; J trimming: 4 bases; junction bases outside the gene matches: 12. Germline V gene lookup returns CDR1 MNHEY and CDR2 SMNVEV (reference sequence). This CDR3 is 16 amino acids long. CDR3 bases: TGTGCCAGCAGCGGCGGAGGGACAGGCGGCCCAGATACGCAGTATTTT. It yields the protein CASSGGGTGGPDTQYF.

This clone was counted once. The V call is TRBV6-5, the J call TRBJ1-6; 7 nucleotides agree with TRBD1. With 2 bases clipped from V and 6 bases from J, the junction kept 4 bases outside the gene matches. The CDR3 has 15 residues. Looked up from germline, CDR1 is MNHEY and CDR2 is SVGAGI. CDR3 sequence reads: CASSYMGQSNSPLHF. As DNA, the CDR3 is TGTGCCAGCAGTTACATGGGACAGAGTAATTCACCCCTCCACTTT.

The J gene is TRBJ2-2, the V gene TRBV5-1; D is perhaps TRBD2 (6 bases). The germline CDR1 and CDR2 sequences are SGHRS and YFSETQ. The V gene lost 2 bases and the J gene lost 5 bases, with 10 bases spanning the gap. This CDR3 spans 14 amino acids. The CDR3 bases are TGCGCCAGCAGCTTTGGAGGGGAAACCGGGGAGCTGTTTTTT. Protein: CASSFGGETGELFF.

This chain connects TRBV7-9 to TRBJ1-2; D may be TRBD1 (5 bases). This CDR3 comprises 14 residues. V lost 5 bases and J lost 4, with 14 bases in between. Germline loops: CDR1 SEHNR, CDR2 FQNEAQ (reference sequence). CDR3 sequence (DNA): TGTGCCAGCAGCCTACTTCAGGGTACCTATGGCTACACCTTC. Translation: CASSLLQGTYGYTF.

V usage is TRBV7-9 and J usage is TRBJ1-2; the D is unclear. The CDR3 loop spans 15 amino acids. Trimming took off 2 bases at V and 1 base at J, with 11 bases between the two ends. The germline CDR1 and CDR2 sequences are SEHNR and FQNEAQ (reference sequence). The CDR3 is CASSLFGERNYGYTF. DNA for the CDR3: TGTGCCAGCAGCTTATTCGGGGAGCGTAACTATGGCTACACCTTC.

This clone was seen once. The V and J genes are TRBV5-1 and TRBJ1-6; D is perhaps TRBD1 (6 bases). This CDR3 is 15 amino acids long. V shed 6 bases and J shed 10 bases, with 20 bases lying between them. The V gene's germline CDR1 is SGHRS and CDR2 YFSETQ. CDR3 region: CASTMEAGVVSPLHF. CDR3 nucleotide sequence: TGCGCCAGCACTATGGAAGCAGGGGTTGTATCACCCCTCCACTTT. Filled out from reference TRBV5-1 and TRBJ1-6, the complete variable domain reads KAGVTQTPRYLIKTRGQQVTLSCSPISGHRSVSWYQQTPGQGLQFLFEYFSETQRNKGNFPGRFSGRQFSNSRSEMNVSTLELGDSALYLCASTMEAGVVSPLHFGNGTRLTVT.

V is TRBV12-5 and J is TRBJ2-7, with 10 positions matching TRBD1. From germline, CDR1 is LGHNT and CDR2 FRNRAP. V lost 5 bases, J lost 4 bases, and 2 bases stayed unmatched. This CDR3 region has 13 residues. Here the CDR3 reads CASGKGQGYEQYF. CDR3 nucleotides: TGTGCTAGTGGTAAGGGACAGGGGTACGAGCAGTACTTC.

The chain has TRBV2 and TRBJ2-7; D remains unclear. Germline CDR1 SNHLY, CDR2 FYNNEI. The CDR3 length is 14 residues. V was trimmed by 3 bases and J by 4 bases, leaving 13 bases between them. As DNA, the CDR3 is TGTGCCAGCAGTGATGGGCACGTCATGTACGAGCAGTACTTC. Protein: CASSDGHVMYEQYF. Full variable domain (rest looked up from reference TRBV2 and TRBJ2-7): EPEVTQTPSHQVTQMGQEVILRCVPISNHLYFYWYRQILGQKVEFLVSFYNNEISEKSEIFDDQFSVERPDGSNFTLKIRSTKLEDSAMYFCASSDGHVMYEQYFGPGTRLTVT.

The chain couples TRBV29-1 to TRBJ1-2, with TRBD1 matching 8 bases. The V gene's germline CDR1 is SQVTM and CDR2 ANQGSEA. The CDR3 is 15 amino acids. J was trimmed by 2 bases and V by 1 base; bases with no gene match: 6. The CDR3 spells CSVEVRRDRNYGYTF. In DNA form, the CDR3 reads TGCAGCGTTGAAGTACGGAGGGACAGGAACTATGGCTACACCTTC.

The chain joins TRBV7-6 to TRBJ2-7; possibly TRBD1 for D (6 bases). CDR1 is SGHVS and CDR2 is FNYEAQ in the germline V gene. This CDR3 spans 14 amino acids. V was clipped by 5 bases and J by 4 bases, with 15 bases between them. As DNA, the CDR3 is TGTGCCAGCAGCCAAGAAGATAGGGGGTACGAGCAGTACTTC. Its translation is CASSQEDRGYEQYF.

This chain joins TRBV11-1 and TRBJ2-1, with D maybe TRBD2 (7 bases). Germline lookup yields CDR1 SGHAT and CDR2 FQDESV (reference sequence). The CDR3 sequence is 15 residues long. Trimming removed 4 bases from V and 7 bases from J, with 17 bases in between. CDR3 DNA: TGTGCCAGCAGCTCCTGGGAGGGGGGGCCAAATGAGCAGTTCTTC. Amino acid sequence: CASSSWEGGPNEQFF. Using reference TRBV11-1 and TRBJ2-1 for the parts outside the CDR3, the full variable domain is EAEVAQSPRYKITEKSQAVAFWCDPISGHATLYWYRQILGQGPELLVQFQDESVVDDSQLPKDRFSAERLKGVDSTLKIQPAELGDSAMYLCASSSWEGGPNEQFFGPGTRLTVL.

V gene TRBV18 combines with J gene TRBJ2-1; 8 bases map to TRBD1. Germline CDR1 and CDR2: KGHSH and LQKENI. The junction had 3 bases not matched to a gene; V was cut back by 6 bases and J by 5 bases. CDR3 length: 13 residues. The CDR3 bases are TGTGCCAGCTCCCCGGACAGGGACAATGAGCAGTTCTTC. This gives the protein CASSPDRDNEQFF.

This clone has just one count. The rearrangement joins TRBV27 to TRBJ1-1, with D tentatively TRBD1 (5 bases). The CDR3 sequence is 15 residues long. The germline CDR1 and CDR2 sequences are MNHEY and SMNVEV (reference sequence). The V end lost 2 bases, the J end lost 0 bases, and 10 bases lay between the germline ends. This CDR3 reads CASSLGVRVNTEAFF. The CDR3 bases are TGTGCCAGCAGTTTAGGAGTCAGGGTGAACACTGAAGCTTTCTTT.

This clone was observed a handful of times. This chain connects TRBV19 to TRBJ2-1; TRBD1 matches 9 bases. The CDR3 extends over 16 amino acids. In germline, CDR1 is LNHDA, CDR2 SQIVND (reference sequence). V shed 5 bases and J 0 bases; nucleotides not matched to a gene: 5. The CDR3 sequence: CASSSQGQGSYNEQFF. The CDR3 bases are TGTGCCAGTAGTTCACAGGGACAGGGCTCCTACAATGAGCAGTTCTTC.

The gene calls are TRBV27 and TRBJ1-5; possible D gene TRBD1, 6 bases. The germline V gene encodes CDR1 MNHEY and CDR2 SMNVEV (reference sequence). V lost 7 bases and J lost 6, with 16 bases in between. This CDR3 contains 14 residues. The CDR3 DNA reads TGTGCCAGCAACCCGACAGGTTGGGGTCAGCCCCAGCATTTT. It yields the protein CASNPTGWGQPQHF.

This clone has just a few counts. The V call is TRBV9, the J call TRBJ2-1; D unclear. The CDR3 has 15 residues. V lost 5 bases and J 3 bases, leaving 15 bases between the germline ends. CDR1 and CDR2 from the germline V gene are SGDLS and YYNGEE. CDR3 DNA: TGTGCCAGCAGTAGGTTAGGAGACCTCTACAATGAGCAGTTCTTC. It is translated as CASSRLGDLYNEQFF.